This paragraph reports one T cell receptor (beta chain). The antigen is undetermined. With 0 bases clipped from V and 13 bases from J, the junction kept 7 bases outside the gene matches. Looked up from germline, CDR1 is KGHSH and CDR2 is LQKENI. The CDR3 contains 13 residues. This sample stems from a study of cytomegalovirus exposure and HLA in healthy donors. Study-level results: The classifier reportedly diagnosed cytomegalovirus status with high sensitivity and specificity.

The primer mix had 60 Vbeta and 13 Jbeta primers. The assay was immunoSEQ multiplex PCR, and TCRdb's table has in-frame clones only and misses some. The repertoire holds over 90,000 clones, 81% seen once, with under 5.5% in the top ten. The clonotype was recovered from a middle-aged man in good health and CMV-seropositive. The V gene is TRBV18, the J gene TRBJ1-1; 8 nucleotides match TRBD1. The sample consisted of PBMCs. The CDR3, as DNA: TGTGCCAGCTCACCACCGGGACAGGTTTGTGGTTTCTTT. Its protein is CASSPPGQVCGFF.